This TCR beta chain stems from a study of cytomegalovirus exposure and HLA in healthy donors. General study findings and limits: Fewer N-insertions than the roughly 630-donor mean were reportedly shown by an Asian-associated ancestry cluster in a later analysis. Exclusion as indistinguishable affected some V segments, including TRBV6-2 and TRBV6-3.

Researchers ran the PCR with 60 Vbeta and 13 Jbeta primers. Using immunoSEQ multiplex PCR, the repertoire was profiled, and TCRdb retains in-frame clones only, with some absent. The data hold approximately 190,000 clones, with roughly four fifths observed a single time. The CDR3 extends over 14 amino acids. V gave up 1 base and J gave up 3 bases, with 10 bases separating them. Germline CDR1 reads MGHRA; CDR2 reads YSYEKL. This clone has only one observation. Its target is unknown. The chain combines TRBV4-1 with TRBJ2-7, with no clear D. The clonotype comes from a woman aged 25-40 years in good health and CMV-seropositive. Specimen: PBMCs. DNA of the CDR3: TGCGCCAGCAGCCAAGGTGGCGGCATCTACGAGCAGTACTTC. It is translated as CASSQGGGIYEQYF.